Sequencing of this T cell receptor (beta chain) was carried out in a study of identical twins. General study points: The authors drew conclusions from cross-sectional statistical analysis rather than following the same donors.

Regarding this clonotype: Its specificity is not known.

Each CDR3 protein gets one entry after TCRdb re-called the 5' RACE reads with MiXCR. The repertoire has 1.5 million to 2 million distinct CDR3 sequences, less than 40% of them found once; the top ten carry more than 0.25%. The CDR3 has 13 residues. Germline V gives CDR1 LGHNA, CDR2 YNFKEQ. Trimming removed 4 bases at V and 3 bases at J, with 9 bases between. The chain couples TRBV4-2 to TRBJ1-1; no clear D. Sequencing used cord blood. The clonotype comes from a newborn girl in good health. The CDR3 reads CASSRMGYTEAFF. The CDR3 DNA follows: TGTGCCAGCAGCCGTATGGGGTACACTGAAGCTTTCTTT.